This T cell receptor beta chain was documented in a study of cytomegalovirus exposure and HLA in healthy donors. Overall study context: The study placed approximately 80% of its approximately 400 genotyped donors in the Caucasian-associated ancestry cluster.

Comment on this clone: Its target is unknown.

PCR was performed using 60 Vbeta and 13 Jbeta primers. The protocol was immunoSEQ multiplex PCR, while the TCRdb copy is restricted to in-frame clones and leaves out a portion. Of approximately 160,000 clones listed, 77% were seen once; the top ten hold approximately 1.3%. CDR1 LNHDA and CDR2 SQIVND come from the germline V gene (reference sequence). The ends lost 7 bases at V and 11 bases at J; junction bases unmatched: 17. The CDR3 length is 16 residues. Study-wide findings and caveats: Accurate prediction of HLA-A and HLA-B alleles (for most subjects) was reportedly achieved from TCR beta sequences. Previous analysis showed most TCR beta V segments were productive about 87% or about 30% of the time.

This sequence originates from a young woman in good health and CMV-seropositive. This rearrangement joins TRBV19 to TRBJ1-1; 12 bases match TRBD1. Sequenced input: PBMCs. The DNA of the CDR3 is TGTGCCAGTACCCAAATAGGGGGACAGGGGGCCCAACGGGCTTTCTTT. This codes for CASTQIGGQGAQRAFF.